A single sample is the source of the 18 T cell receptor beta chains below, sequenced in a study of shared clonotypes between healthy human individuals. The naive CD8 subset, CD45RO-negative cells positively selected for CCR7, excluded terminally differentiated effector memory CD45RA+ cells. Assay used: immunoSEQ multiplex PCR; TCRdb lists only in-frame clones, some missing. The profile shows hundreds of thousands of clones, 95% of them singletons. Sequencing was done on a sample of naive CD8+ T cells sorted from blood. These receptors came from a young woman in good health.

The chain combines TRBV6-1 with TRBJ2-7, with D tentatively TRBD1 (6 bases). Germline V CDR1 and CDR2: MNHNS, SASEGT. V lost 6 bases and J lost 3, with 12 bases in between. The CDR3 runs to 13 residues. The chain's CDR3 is CASRQTGFYEQYF. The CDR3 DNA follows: TGTGCCAGCAGACAGACAGGTTTCTACGAGCAGTACTTC.

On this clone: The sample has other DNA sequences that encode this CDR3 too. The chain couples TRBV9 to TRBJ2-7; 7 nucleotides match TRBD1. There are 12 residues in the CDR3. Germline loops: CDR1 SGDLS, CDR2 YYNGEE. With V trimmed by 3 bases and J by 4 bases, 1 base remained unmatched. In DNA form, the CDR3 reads TGTGCCAGCAGCGGACAGGGTTACGAGCAGTACTTC. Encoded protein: CASSGQGYEQYF. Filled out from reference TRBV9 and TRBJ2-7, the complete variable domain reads DSGVTQTPKHLITATGQRVTLRCSPRSGDLSVYWYQQSLDQGLQFLIQYYNGEERAKGNILERFSAQQFPDLHSELNLSSLELGDSALYFCASSGQGYEQYFGPGTRLTVT.

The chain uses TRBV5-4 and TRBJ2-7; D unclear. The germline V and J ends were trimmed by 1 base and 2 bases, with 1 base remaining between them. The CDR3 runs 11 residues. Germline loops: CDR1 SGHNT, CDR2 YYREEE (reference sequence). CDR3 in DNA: TGTGCCAGCAGCTTGACCTACGAGCAGTACTTC. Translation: CASSLTYEQYF.

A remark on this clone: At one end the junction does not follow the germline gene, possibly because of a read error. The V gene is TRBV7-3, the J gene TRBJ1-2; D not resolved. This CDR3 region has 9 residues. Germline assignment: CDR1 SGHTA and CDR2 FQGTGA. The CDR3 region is CASSLEASF. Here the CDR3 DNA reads TGTGCCAGCAGCTTAGAGGCCTCCTTC.

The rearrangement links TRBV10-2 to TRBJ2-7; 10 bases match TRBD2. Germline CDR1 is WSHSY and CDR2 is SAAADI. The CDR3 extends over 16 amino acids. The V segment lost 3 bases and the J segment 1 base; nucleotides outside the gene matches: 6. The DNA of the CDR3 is TGCGCCAGCAGTGAAAGATTAGCGGGAGGTTCCTACGAGCAGTACTTC. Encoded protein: CASSERLAGGSYEQYF.

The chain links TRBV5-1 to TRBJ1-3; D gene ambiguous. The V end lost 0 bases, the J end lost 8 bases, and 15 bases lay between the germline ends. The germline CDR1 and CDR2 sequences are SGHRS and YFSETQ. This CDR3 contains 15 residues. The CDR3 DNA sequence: TGCGCCAGCAGCTTGGTCCGGGTCGGGGTGGACACCATATATTTT. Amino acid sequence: CASSLVRVGVDTIYF.

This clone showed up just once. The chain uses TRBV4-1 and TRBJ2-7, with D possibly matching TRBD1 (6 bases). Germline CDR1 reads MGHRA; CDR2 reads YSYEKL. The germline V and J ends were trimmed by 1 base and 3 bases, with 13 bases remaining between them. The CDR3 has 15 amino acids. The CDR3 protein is CASSQAAGEYYEQYF. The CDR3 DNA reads TGCGCCAGCAGCCAAGCGGCAGGGGAGTACTACGAGCAGTACTTC.

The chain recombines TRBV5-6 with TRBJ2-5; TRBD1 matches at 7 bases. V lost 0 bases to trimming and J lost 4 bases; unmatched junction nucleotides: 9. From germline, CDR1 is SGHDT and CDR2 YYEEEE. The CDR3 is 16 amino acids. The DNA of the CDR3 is TGTGCCAGCAGCTTGGAAGGGGACAGTATCCGAGAGACCCAGTACTTC. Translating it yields CASSLEGDSIRETQYF.

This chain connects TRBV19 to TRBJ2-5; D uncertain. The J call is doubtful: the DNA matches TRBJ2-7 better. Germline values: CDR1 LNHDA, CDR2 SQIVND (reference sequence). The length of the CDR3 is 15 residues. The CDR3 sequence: CASSIETGRSYEQYF. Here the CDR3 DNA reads TGTGCCAGTAGTATAGAGACGGGTCGGAGTTACGAGCAGTACTTC.

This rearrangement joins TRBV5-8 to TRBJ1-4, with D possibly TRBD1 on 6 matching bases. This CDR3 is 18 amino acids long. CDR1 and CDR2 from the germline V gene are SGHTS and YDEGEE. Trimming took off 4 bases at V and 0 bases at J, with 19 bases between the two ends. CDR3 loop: CASSLVPGVTPTNEKLFF. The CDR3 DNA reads TGTGCCAGCAGCCTCGTTCCAGGGGTGACCCCAACTAATGAAAAACTGTTTTTT.

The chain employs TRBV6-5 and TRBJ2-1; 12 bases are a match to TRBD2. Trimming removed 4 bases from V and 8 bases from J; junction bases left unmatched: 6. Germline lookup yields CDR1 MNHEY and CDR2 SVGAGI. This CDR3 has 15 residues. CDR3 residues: CASSFTGTSGHEQFF. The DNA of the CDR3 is TGTGCCAGCAGTTTCACCGGGACTAGCGGGCATGAGCAGTTCTTC.

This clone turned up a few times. The CDR3 loop is CASTNSGSNEKLFF. In nucleotides, the CDR3 is TGTGCCAGCACCAACTCGGGATCGAATGAAAAACTGTTTTTT. The chain combines TRBV27 with TRBJ1-4, with no clear D. Trimming removed 7 bases at V and 5 bases at J, with 14 bases between. The CDR3 has 14 amino acids. In germline, CDR1 is MNHEY, CDR2 SMNVEV (reference sequence).

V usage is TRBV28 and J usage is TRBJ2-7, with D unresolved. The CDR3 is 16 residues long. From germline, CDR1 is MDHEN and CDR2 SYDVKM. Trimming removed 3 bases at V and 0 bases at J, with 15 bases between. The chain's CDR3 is CASSLPPRTNSYEQYF. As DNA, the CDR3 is TGTGCCAGCAGTTTGCCCCCGAGAACCAACTCCTACGAGCAGTACTTC.

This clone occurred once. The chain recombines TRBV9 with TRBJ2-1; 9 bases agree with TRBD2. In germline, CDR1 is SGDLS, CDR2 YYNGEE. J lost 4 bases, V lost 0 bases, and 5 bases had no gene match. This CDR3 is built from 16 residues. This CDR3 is CASSVEETSGYNEQFF. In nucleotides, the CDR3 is TGTGCCAGCAGCGTAGAAGAGACTAGCGGATACAATGAGCAGTTCTTC.

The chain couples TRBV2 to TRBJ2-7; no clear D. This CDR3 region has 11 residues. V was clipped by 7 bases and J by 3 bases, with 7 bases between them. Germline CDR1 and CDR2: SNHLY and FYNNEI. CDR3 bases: TGTGCCAGCAAAAATATCTACGAGCAGTACTTC. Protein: CASKNIYEQYF.

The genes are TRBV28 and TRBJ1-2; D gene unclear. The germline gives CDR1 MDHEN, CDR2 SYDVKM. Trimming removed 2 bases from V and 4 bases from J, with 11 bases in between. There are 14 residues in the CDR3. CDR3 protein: CASSLGVPGYGYTF. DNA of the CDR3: TGTGCCAGCAGTTTAGGGGTACCCGGCTATGGCTACACCTTC.

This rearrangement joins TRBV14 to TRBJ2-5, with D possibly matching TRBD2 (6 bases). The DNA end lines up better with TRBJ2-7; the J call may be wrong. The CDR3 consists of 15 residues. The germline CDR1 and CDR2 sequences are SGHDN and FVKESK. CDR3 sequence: CASSQDRGGPYEQYF. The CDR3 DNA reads TGTGCCAGCAGCCAAGACCGGGGAGGCCCCTACGAGCAGTACTTC.

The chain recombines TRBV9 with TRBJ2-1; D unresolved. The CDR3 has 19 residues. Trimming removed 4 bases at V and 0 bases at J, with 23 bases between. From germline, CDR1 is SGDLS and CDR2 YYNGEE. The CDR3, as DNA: TGTGCCAGCAGCCTCCCCCCCCGGGCCAGCACCCTCTCCTACAATGAGCAGTTCTTC. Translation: CASSLPPRASTLSYNEQFF.